This entry lists 16 T cell receptor beta chains sequenced from one sample in a study of Tregs in tolerant kidney transplant recipients. Recipients received nonmyeloablative bone marrow transplants from related graft donors, with transient mixed chimerism. Here immunoSEQ multiplex PCR was the method, and the copy in TCRdb shows in-frame clones only, minus some. The sample includes about 6,300 clones. The material was CD4+ T cells from blood (PBMCs), obtained 6 months after the transplant. Receptors were obtained from a human patient who received a combined kidney and bone marrow transplant. Part of the T cells may come from the graft donor.

The CDR3 sequence is CASSPDRCYEQYF. CDR3 bases read: TGTGCCAGCAGCCCCGACAGGTGCTACGAG. The chain recombines TRBV13 with TRBJ2-7; tentatively, D is TRBD1 (6 bases). The CDR3 end lies 3 residues beyond the end of the read and is filled in from the germline J gene. The CDR3 has 13 residues. Germline V gene data show CDR1 as PRHDT and CDR2 as FYEKMQ (reference sequence). Trimming pared 5 bases from V and 3 bases from J, leaving 11 bases between.

Concerning this clone itself: The read ends 3 residues early relative to the CDR3; the germline J gene fills the gap. This chain connects TRBV20-1 to TRBJ2-7; tentative D call: TRBD1 (6 bases). Trimming removed 6 bases at V and 6 bases at J, with 15 bases between. The CDR3 covers 12 residues. Per germline, CDR1 DFQATT and CDR2 SNEGSKA (reference sequence). The DNA read from the CDR3 is TGCAGTGCGTCGACCAGAGGGGGCGAG. This codes for CSASTRGGE. The complete CDR3 reads CSASTRGGEQYF.

For this clone: The read finishes 3 residues shy of the CDR3 end, and the germline J gene is used to complete it. The chain is built from TRBV18 and TRBJ2-3; 7 bases fit TRBD2. Germline CDR1 reads KGHSH; CDR2 reads LQKENI. The CDR3 loop spans 13 amino acids. Losses at the gene ends were 6 bases for V and 2 bases for J; bases not matched to a gene: 2. CDR3 amino acids: CASSGGNTDTQYF. CDR3 bases read: TGTGCCAGCTCGGGGGGGAACACAGATACG.

Notes on this clone: Read sequence stops 3 residues before the CDR3 end, and the germline J gene provides the missing end. The V and J genes are TRBV11-2 and TRBJ2-7; 8 nucleotides agree with TRBD1. The V gene end was trimmed by 4 bases and the J gene end by 2 bases; junction bases not matched to a gene: 7. The CDR3 is 15 amino acids. Germline V CDR1 and CDR2: SGHAT, FQNNGV. The sequenced CDR3 bases are TGTGCCAGCAGCTATACGGACAGGGCTCCCTACGAG. Translating it yields CASSYTDRAPYE. The whole CDR3 protein reads CASSYTDRAPYEQYF.

Remarks on this clone: The CDR3 is cut off 3 residues early in the read; its end comes from the germline J gene. The rearrangement links TRBV20-1 to TRBJ2-3; TRBD1 matches at 7 bases. CDR1 and CDR2 from the germline V gene are DFQATT and SNEGSKA (reference sequence). The CDR3 spans 12 residues. After removal of 7 bases from V and 3 bases from J, the junction contained 4 bases not matched to a gene. Incomplete CDR3 DNA: TGCAGTGGGACACAGGGGACAGATACG. Its protein product is CSGTQGTDT. The entire CDR3 sequence reads CSGTQGTDTQYF.

Judged by frequency, this clone is medium-sized. The observed sequence ends 3 residues before the CDR3 terminus, with the missing tail filled in from the germline J gene. The chain links TRBV29-1 to TRBJ2-1, with 9 bases that match TRBD1. Germline CDR1 is SQVTM and CDR2 is ANQGSEA. Losses at the gene ends were 6 bases for V and 7 bases for J; bases not matched to a gene: 13. This CDR3 comprises 15 residues. Incomplete CDR3 DNA: TGCAGCGTACCTTTTACAGGGGGCAAGAGGAATGAG. It translates to CSVPFTGGKRNE. In full, the CDR3 is CSVPFTGGKRNEQFF.

On this clone itself: The missing CDR3 end, 3 residues past where the read stops, is filled in from the germline J gene. The J gene is TRBJ1-2, the V gene TRBV19; unclear D gene. Germline V gene sequence: CDR1 LNHDA, CDR2 SQIVND (reference sequence). With 7 bases removed from V and 2 bases from J, the gap between germline ends came to 11 bases. This CDR3 has 13 amino acids. CDR3 DNA (partial): TGTGCCAGTAAAGAAGGCAGGAACTATGGC. Translated: CASKEGRNYG. The complete CDR3 sequence is CASKEGRNYGYTF. Complete variable domain (other parts from reference TRBV19 and TRBJ1-2): DGGITQSPKYLFRKEGQNVTLSCEQNLNHDAMYWYRQDPGQGLRLIYYSQIVNDFQKGDIAEGYSVSREKKESFPLTVTSAQKNPTAFYLCASKEGRNYGYTFGSGTRLTVV.

Concerning this clone: The read falls 3 residues short of the CDR3 end, and the missing part is taken from the germline J gene. The rearrangement joins TRBV29-1 to TRBJ1-4, with a tentative D call TRBD1 (6 bases). This CDR3 has 13 amino acids. Germline CDR1 reads SQVTM; CDR2 reads ANQGSEA. V shed 2 bases and J shed 8 bases, with 12 bases lying between them. This CDR3 is CSVERGGREKLFF. CDR3 bases read: TGCAGCGTTGAAAGGGGGGGTCGAGAAAAA.

On this clone itself: The CDR3 end is not reached by the read, which stops 3 residues before it; the germline J gene fills it in. This chain joins TRBV28 and TRBJ2-7; 10 bases agree with TRBD2. Germline V gene data show CDR1 as MDHEN and CDR2 as SYDVKM. There are 12 residues in the CDR3. The V segment lost 8 bases and the J segment 3 bases; nucleotides outside the gene matches: 1. CDR3 bases read: TGTGCCAGCTCTAGCGGGGGCTACGAG. Protein product: CASSSGGYE. The whole CDR3 sequence is CASSSGGYEQYF.

In regard to this clone: Read sequence stops 3 residues before the CDR3 end, and the germline J gene provides the missing end. The gene calls are TRBV5-1 and TRBJ2-7, with a tentative D call TRBD2 (6 bases). CDR3 length equals 13 residues. Germline CDR1 and CDR2: SGHRS and YFSETQ. The V end was cut by 8 bases, the J end by 2 bases, with 14 bases between. The CDR3 loop is CASRGAQAYEQYF. CDR3 bases read: TGCGCCAGTCGCGGGGCCCAAGCCTACGAG.

On this clone itself: The read ends 3 residues shy of where the CDR3 ends; the end is completed using the germline J gene. This sequence joins TRBV2 and TRBJ1-6; 9 positions agree with TRBD1. The germline CDR1 and CDR2 sequences are SNHLY and FYNNEI. V lost 6 bases, J lost 5 bases, and 5 bases stayed unmatched. CDR3 size: 15 residues. CDR3 sequence reads: CASRAQGAHNSPLHF. The sequenced CDR3 bases are TGTGCCAGCAGAGCACAGGGGGCCCATAATTCACCC. The full variable domain, in which reference TRBV2 and TRBJ1-6 provide the parts outside the CDR3, is EPEVTQTPSHQVTQMGQEVILRCVPISNHLYFYWYRQILGQKVEFLVSFYNNEISEKSEIFDDQFSVERPDGSNFTLKIRSTKLEDSAMYFCASRAQGAHNSPLHFGNGTRLTVT.

Regarding this clone: The CDR3 extends 3 residues past the end of the read, so its final part is completed from the germline J gene. The chain carries TRBV7-3 and TRBJ2-3; 7 positions agree with TRBD2. V shed 2 bases, J shed 3 bases, and the junction held 8 bases outside the gene matches. In germline, CDR1 is SGHTA, CDR2 FQGTGA. CDR3 length equals 16 residues. The CDR3 reads CASSLGGSRATDTQYF. The CDR3 DNA, read in part, is TGTGCCAGCAGCTTAGGCGGGAGTCGGGCGACAGATACG.

Concerning this clone itself: The CDR3 goes on 3 residues after the read ends, and that part is filled in from the germline J gene. The V and J genes are TRBV4-2 and TRBJ1-1; 10 bases are shared with TRBD1. This CDR3 comprises 15 residues. V shed 4 bases and J 5 bases; nucleotides not matched to a gene: 7. The germline gives CDR1 LGHNA, CDR2 YNFKEQ. The DNA read from the CDR3 is TGTGCCAGCAGCCTCGGGACAGGGGAAAGAACTGAA. This translates into CASSLGTGERTE. The complete CDR3 protein is CASSLGTGERTEAFF.

This clone is labeled medium-sized based on frequency. The read terminates 3 residues ahead of where the CDR3 ends, so the germline J gene completes it. The chain links TRBV6-1 to TRBJ1-6, with D maybe TRBD1 (6 bases). The V and J ends lost 3 bases and 5 bases respectively, with 14 bases between them. Germline loops: CDR1 MNHNS, CDR2 SASEGT. The CDR3 runs 16 residues. Partial CDR3 DNA: TGTGCCAGCAGTGAGCAACCGGGACAAAATAATTCACCC. It encodes CASSEQPGQNNSP. The CDR3 in its entirety is CASSEQPGQNNSPLHF.

This clone is classed as medium-sized by frequency. This CDR3 is CSASSHSEETQYF. The CDR3 bases that were read are TGCAGTGCCTCCTCCCATAGCGAGGAGACC. This chain links TRBV20-1 with TRBJ2-5, with D possibly matching TRBD2 (5 bases). The read stops 3 residues short of the end of the CDR3; the missing end is completed from the germline J gene. Germline CDR1 DFQATT, CDR2 SNEGSKA (reference sequence). V was trimmed by 6 bases and J by 5 bases, leaving 16 bases between them. CDR3 length: 13 residues.

This clone shows up as medium-sized (0.01 to 0.1%) by frequency. CDR3 in amino acids: CASSLNYLSTDTQYF. CDR3 DNA, as far as it was read: TGTGCCAGCAGCTTAAACTACCTTAGCACAGATACG. The V call is TRBV7-2, the J call TRBJ2-3; D gene uncertain. Read sequence stops 3 residues before the CDR3 end, and the germline J gene provides the missing end. Germline-derived CDR1 and CDR2 are SGHTA and FQGNSA. This CDR3 has 15 residues. The V end lost 2 bases, the J end lost 0 bases, and 9 bases lay between the germline ends.